The 12 T cell receptor beta chains reported below all come from one sample, sequenced in a study of post-analysis software for immune sequencing data. Broader study findings: Four or five TRBV segments (TRBV5-6, TRBV5-1 and TRBV20-1 among them) occurred more frequently in patients than in controls.

The antigens of these receptors remain unknown. Prepared TCR beta cDNA libraries contained unique molecular identifiers. From the PCR reads, TCRdb called clonotypes with MiXCR, one entry per CDR3 protein. There are hundreds of thousands of distinct CDR3 sequences in the sample; around 40% occur only once, and approximately 1.7% lies in the top ten. Sequencing input: blood. Receptors were obtained from a girl aged 10 to 17 with multiple sclerosis.

The chain joins TRBV4-2 to TRBJ2-7; D not certain. Gene TRBJ2-4 matches the end of the DNA better, so the J call may be wrong. The CDR3 totals 11 residues. The germline gives CDR1 LGHNA, CDR2 YNFKEQ. CDR3 nucleotides: TGTGCCAGCAGCCAAGGTTACATTCAGTACTTC. The encoded protein is CASSQGYIQYF.

This clonotype was counted at least ten times. The chain uses TRBV5-1 and TRBJ2-1; D possibly corresponds to TRBD1 (5 bases). V lost 4 bases and J lost 1, with 12 bases in between. CDR1 is SGHRS, CDR2 YFSETQ, per germline. The CDR3 contains 15 residues. CDR3 sequence: CASSRGRRSYNEQFF. CDR3 sequence (DNA): TGCGCCAGCAGCAGGGGCAGGAGATCCTACAATGAGCAGTTCTTC.

The chain carries TRBV7-9 and TRBJ2-5; D is unresolved. The better agreement between TRBJ2-7 and the DNA end casts doubt on the J call. This CDR3 comprises 15 residues. Germline values: CDR1 SEHNR, CDR2 FQNEAQ (reference sequence). CDR3 loop: CASSTMGHTVYEQYF. CDR3 coding DNA: TGTGCCAGCAGCACAATGGGCCACACGGTCTACGAGCAGTACTTC.

Regarding this clonotype: A junction end diverges from the germline sequence, so it may reflect a read error. V usage is TRBV5-1 and J usage is TRBJ2-7; a possible D gene is TRBD2 (5 bases). The CDR3 is made up of 12 amino acids. Germline assignment: CDR1 SGHRS and CDR2 YFSETQ. The CDR3 DNA sequence: TGTGCCAGCAGCTTGGGGAGCGGCGAGCAGTACTTC. This sequence encodes CASSLGSGEQYF.

To note about this clonotype: A read error may be the cause here, since a much bigger clone is one base away. The chain recombines TRBV12-3 or TRBV12-4 with TRBJ2-1; no clear D. The CDR3 is 11 amino acids. V lost 6 bases and J 8 bases, leaving 8 bases between the germline ends. CDR3 residues: CASSPTDEQFF. The DNA of the CDR3 is TGTGCCAGCAGCCCGACGGATGAGCAGTTCTTC.

This chain connects TRBV4-1 to TRBJ2-1; D gene unclear. CDR1 and CDR2 (germline): MGHRA, YSYEKL. The CDR3 sequence is 20 residues long. Trimming cost V 1 base and J 0 bases, with 22 bases left between them. The CDR3 loop reads CASSQVYRVGLVSSYNEQFF. The CDR3 nucleotides are TGCGCCAGCAGCCAAGTGTACCGGGTAGGTCTGGTCAGCTCCTACAATGAGCAGTTCTTC.

V is TRBV10-3 and J is TRBJ2-7; 10 nucleotides match TRBD1. V shed 6 bases and J 7 bases; nucleotides not matched to a gene: 9. Germline V lookup: CDR1 ENHRY, CDR2 SYGVKD. The CDR3 has 14 amino acids. The CDR3 coding sequence is TGTGCCATCAGGCCCCCGGGACAGGGGACGGAGCAGTACTTC. This sequence encodes CAIRPPGQGTEQYF.

This clonotype was counted a few times. The J gene is TRBJ2-7, the V gene TRBV7-2, with TRBD2 as a possible D gene (6 bases). The germline CDR1 and CDR2 sequences are SGHTA and FQGNSA. The CDR3 is made up of 16 amino acids. V dropped 5 bases and J dropped 0 bases, with 17 bases sitting between them. CDR3 protein: CASSATERAFSYEQYF. In DNA form, the CDR3 reads TGTGCCAGCAGCGCTACCGAGCGGGCCTTCTCCTACGAGCAGTACTTC.

V and J are TRBV7-2 and TRBJ2-3; the D is unclear. Trimming removed 5 bases from V and 2 bases from J, with 17 bases in between. The CDR3 consists of 16 residues. Germline CDR1 SGHTA, CDR2 FQGNSA. CDR3 protein: CASSPRPKTYTDTQYF. The CDR3 region has the DNA TGTGCCAGCAGCCCTCGACCTAAAACTTACACAGATACGCAGTATTTT.

The chain employs TRBV19 and TRBJ2-7; TRBD1 matches 9 bases. The germline CDR1 and CDR2 sequences are LNHDA and SQIVND (reference sequence). V dropped 1 base and J dropped 1; count of bases not matched to a gene: 8. This CDR3 is 17 amino acids long. CDR3 DNA: TGTGCCAGTAGTATAGTCGATCCGGGACAGGGATCCTACGAGCAGTACTTC. The encoded protein is CASSIVDPGQGSYEQYF.

This chain connects TRBV10-3 to TRBJ1-2, with D tentatively TRBD1 (5 bases). Germline V CDR1 and CDR2: ENHRY, SYGVKD. The CDR3 length is 13 residues. Trimming took off 4 bases at V and 8 bases at J, with 14 bases between the two ends. CDR3 bases: TGTGCCATCAGTGCCGGACAATATGAGGGCTACACCTTC. Translating gives CAISAGQYEGYTF.

The chain has TRBV9 and TRBJ2-5, with TRBD1 as a possible D gene (5 bases). The DNA end is a closer match to TRBJ2-7, so the J assignment may be wrong. The CDR3 contains 13 residues. The germline V gene encodes CDR1 SGDLS and CDR2 YYNGEE. In nucleotides, the CDR3 is TGTGCCAGCAGCGCAAGGGGTCGGGACGAGCAGTACTTC. Its protein is CASSARGRDEQYF.